This TCR beta chain was observed in a study of response to subunit inactivated influenza vaccine. Broader study findings: With each seasonal influenza vaccination, the authors suggested, few new T cells are recruited.

The CDR3 is made up of 14 amino acids. V lost 5 bases to trimming and J lost 1 base, with 9 bases between them. From germline, CDR1 is KGHSH and CDR2 LQKENI. This clonotype was found a few times. Its antigen is undetermined. Using its own MiXCR run on the RT-PCR reads, TCRdb lists one record per CDR3 protein. The sample records under 800,000 distinct CDR3 sequences, approximately 13% being singletons. The material was PBMCs from blood, obtained approximately 15 days before vaccination. This chain links TRBV18 with TRBJ2-1; tentatively, D is TRBD1 (6 bases). The clonotype comes from a man aged 50-59 years who received an inactivated influenza vaccine. The CDR3, as DNA: TGTGCCAGCTCAGCAGGGGTTTCCTACAATGAGCAGTTCTTC. Translating it yields CASSAGVSYNEQFF.